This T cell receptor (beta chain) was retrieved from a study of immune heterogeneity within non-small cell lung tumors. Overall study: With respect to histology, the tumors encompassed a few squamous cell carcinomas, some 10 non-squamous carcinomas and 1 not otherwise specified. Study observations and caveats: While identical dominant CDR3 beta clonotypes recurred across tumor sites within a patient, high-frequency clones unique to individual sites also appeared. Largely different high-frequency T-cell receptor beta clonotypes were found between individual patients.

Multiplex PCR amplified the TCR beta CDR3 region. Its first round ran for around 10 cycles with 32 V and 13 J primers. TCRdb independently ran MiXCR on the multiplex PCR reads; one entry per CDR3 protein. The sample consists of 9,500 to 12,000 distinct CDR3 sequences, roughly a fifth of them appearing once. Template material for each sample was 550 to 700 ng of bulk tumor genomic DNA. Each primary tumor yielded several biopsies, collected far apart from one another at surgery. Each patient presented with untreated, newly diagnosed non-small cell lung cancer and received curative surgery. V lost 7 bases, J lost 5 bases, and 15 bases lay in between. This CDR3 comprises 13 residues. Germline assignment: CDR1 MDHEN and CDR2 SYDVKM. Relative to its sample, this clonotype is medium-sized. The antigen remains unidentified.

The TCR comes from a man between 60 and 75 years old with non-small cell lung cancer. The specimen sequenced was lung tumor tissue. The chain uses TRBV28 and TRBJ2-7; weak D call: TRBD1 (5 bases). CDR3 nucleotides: TGTGCCAGCATTGCAGGGTTGGGAAACGAGCAGTACTTC. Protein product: CASIAGLGNEQYF.